The present T cell receptor (beta chain) was sequenced within a study of blood T cell repertoires in COVID-19. The wider study: The United States, Italy and Spain supplied acute and convalescent COVID-19 samples. From T cells, B-cell-depleted T cells, or PBMCs came the material, which was cDNA or gDNA.

This clone was seen more than once but under ten times. Authors' analysis steps: Reference gene primers were amplified, and this amplification served to estimate nucleated cell counts. The data were produced by immunoSEQ multiplex PCR, yet TCRdb's version contains in-frame clones alone and is incomplete. V and J calls and clone size come straight from that table; D and trimming were deduced from the DNA. The sample comprises about 110,000 clones, 88% of which are singletons, and 2.4% rests with the top ten. This CDR3 spans 12 amino acids. The V segment lost 8 bases and the J segment 7 bases; nucleotides outside the gene matches: 6. CDR1 is SNHLY, CDR2 FYNNEI, per germline.

The clonotype comes from a human donor in a cohort sampled during active COVID-19. Sequenced: peripheral blood. The chain couples TRBV2 to TRBJ2-7; 9 nucleotides agree with TRBD2. The CDR3 spells CASAPSGGEQYF. As DNA, the CDR3 is TGTGCCAGCGCTCCCAGCGGGGGGGAGCAGTACTTC. Variable domain in full (rest from reference TRBV2 and TRBJ2-7): EPEVTQTPSHQVTQMGQEVILRCVPISNHLYFYWYRQILGQKVEFLVSFYNNEISEKSEIFDDQFSVERPDGSNFTLKIRSTKLEDSAMYFCASAPSGGEQYFGPGTRLTVT.